The 23 T cell receptor beta chains presented below share a single source sample, sequenced in a study of early T cells in non-severe SARS-CoV-2 infection. MiXCR was run by TCRdb on the 5' RACE reads, yielding one entry per CDR3 protein. Of approximately 100,000 distinct CDR3 sequences in the sample, roughly 17% were seen once. The specimen sequenced was whole blood. The receptor set was obtained from an adult who was a healthcare worker with PCR-confirmed SARS-CoV-2 infection or an uninfected control (not recorded which).

This clonotype came up many times. This chain uses TRBV7-9 with TRBJ1-2; D call uncertain. CDR1 is SEHNR and CDR2 is FQNEAQ in the germline V gene (reference sequence). The germline V and J ends were trimmed by 0 bases and 0 bases, with 20 bases remaining between them. There are 19 residues in the CDR3. CDR3 sequence reads: CASSLARHGGSETNYGYTF. The DNA of the CDR3 is TGTGCCAGCAGCTTAGCCCGGCACGGAGGTTCAGAAACTAACTATGGCTACACCTTC.

Notes on this clonotype: One junction end does not reproduce the germline sequence, and a read error may be involved. The V call is TRBV6-2 or TRBV6-3, the J call TRBJ1-3, with a tentative D call TRBD1 (6 bases). The CDR3 has 15 residues. CDR1 is MNHEY and CDR2 is SVGEGT in the germline V gene. DNA of the CDR3: TGTGCCAGCAGTTACGGGGGCCTCTCTGGAAGCACCATATATTTT. This sequence encodes CASSYGGLSGSTIYF.

The chain joins TRBV28 to TRBJ1-2; TRBD1 might be the D (6 bases). CDR1 is MDHEN, CDR2 SYDVKM, per germline. The ends were cut back, 5 bases at V and 4 bases at J, with 17 bases in the middle. The CDR3 covers 15 residues. The CDR3 region is CASSQTGSLSYGYTF. The DNA of the CDR3 is TGTGCCAGCAGTCAAACAGGGAGTCTATCCTATGGCTACACCTTC.

CDR3 residues: CSADRGANYGYTF. In nucleotides, the CDR3 is TGCAGCGCCGACAGGGGTGCAAACTATGGCTACACCTTC. The V call is TRBV29-1, the J call TRBJ1-2; 8 nucleotides align to TRBD1. J lost 2 bases, V lost 7 bases, and 6 bases had no gene match. CDR3 length: 13 residues. Germline CDR1 SQVTM, CDR2 ANQGSEA.

The chain carries TRBV7-6 and TRBJ2-7; D perhaps matches TRBD2 (6 bases). Germline V gives CDR1 SGHVS, CDR2 FNYEAQ. CDR3 size: 14 residues. V was cut by 5 bases and J by 0 bases, with 11 bases left in between. DNA for the CDR3: TGTGCCAGCAGCGGGGGGTCTAGCTCCTACGAGCAGTACTTC. As protein: CASSGGSSSYEQYF.

V gene TRBV29-1 combines with J gene TRBJ1-2, with D possibly matching TRBD1 (5 bases). CDR3 size: 13 residues. Germline loops: CDR1 SQVTM, CDR2 ANQGSEA. Deletions cut 6 bases from V and 3 bases from J, with 14 bases between. This CDR3 reads CSVRDPADYGYTF. In nucleotides, the CDR3 is TGCAGCGTCCGGGACCCCGCAGACTATGGCTACACCTTC.

The rearrangement joins TRBV20-1 to TRBJ1-4; the match to TRBD1 covers 10 bases. The CDR3 totals 15 residues. Germline values: CDR1 DFQATT, CDR2 SNEGSKA (reference sequence). V was pared by 6 bases and J by 12 bases, with 16 bases of the junction left unmatched. CDR3 DNA: TGCAGTGCCTCCACCGGATCGACAGGGGGCATCGAACTGTTTTTT. It codes for CSASTGSTGGIELFF.

This clonotype occurred a few times. The chain is built from TRBV7-2 and TRBJ2-1, with D hard to call. The ends were cut back, 1 base at V and 4 bases at J, with 5 bases in the middle. In germline, CDR1 is SGHTA, CDR2 FQGNSA. The CDR3 sequence is 13 residues long. Here the CDR3 DNA reads TGTGCCAGCAGCTTAGTGGTATACAATGAGCAGTTCTTC. This encodes CASSLVVYNEQFF.

The table lists this clonotype with a few counts. CDR3 in DNA: TGTGCCAGCAGTCTAGGTCCCGGGACAGGGAGGAATGAGCAGTTCTTC. Encoded protein: CASSLGPGTGRNEQFF. This sequence joins TRBV27 and TRBJ2-1, with 9 positions matching TRBD1. CDR3 length: 16 residues. Germline trimming cut 5 bases from V and 7 bases from J; bases unmatched to any gene: 12. Germline V gene lookup returns CDR1 MNHEY and CDR2 SMNVEV (reference sequence).

This clonotype occurred many times. The chain joins TRBV21-1 to TRBJ1-5; the table names TRBD1, a call not compared with the DNA. TRBV21-1 counts as a pseudogene. The CDR3 has 13 amino acids. This CDR3 is CAGQDGRNQPQHF. Here the CDR3 DNA reads TGTGCCGGACAGGATGGGCGCAATCAGCCCCAGCATTTT.

The rearrangement links TRBV6-2 or TRBV6-3 to TRBJ2-1; D gene uncertain. The ends were cut back, 6 bases at V and 9 bases at J, with 12 bases in the middle. The CDR3 loop spans 12 amino acids. The V gene's germline CDR1 is MNHEY and CDR2 SVGEGT. The CDR3 loop reads CASSPSGVEQFF. Here the CDR3 DNA reads TGTGCCAGCAGCCCGAGTGGGGTTGAGCAGTTCTTC.

The rearrangement links TRBV5-6 to TRBJ1-1; the D is unclear. CDR3 size: 12 residues. Trimming stripped 1 base from V and 4 bases from J, with 5 bases between. From germline, CDR1 is SGHDT and CDR2 YYEEEE. The CDR3 loop reads CASSLFTTEAFF. The CDR3 nucleotides read TGTGCCAGCAGCTTGTTTACCACTGAAGCTTTCTTT.

V is TRBV5-1 and J is TRBJ1-1; D is ambiguous. The V and J ends lost 5 bases and 1 base respectively, with 12 bases between them. Germline values: CDR1 SGHRS, CDR2 YFSETQ. This CDR3 has 14 residues. CDR3 bases: TGCGCCAGCAGTTCCGGCTCTTCGAACACTGAAGCTTTCTTT. The encoded protein is CASSSGSSNTEAFF. Together with reference TRBV5-1 and TRBJ1-1, the CDR3 gives the full variable domain: KAGVTQTPRYLIKTRGQQVTLSCSPISGHRSVSWYQQTPGQGLQFLFEYFSETQRNKGNFPGRFSGRQFSNSRSEMNVSTLELGDSALYLCASSSGSSNTEAFFGQGTRLTVV.

This clonotype was seen a handful of times. This sequence joins TRBV18 and TRBJ2-1; TRBD2 matches at 14 bases. The length of the CDR3 is 14 residues. CDR1 is KGHSH, CDR2 LQKENI, per germline. V gave up 5 bases and J gave up 8 bases; unmatched junction bases: 2. The CDR3 protein is CASSWTSGRYEQFF. The CDR3 nucleotides are TGTGCCAGCTCATGGACTAGCGGGAGGTATGAGCAGTTCTTC.

The V gene is TRBV5-1, the J gene TRBJ2-1; 10 positions agree with TRBD2. Germline loops: CDR1 SGHRS, CDR2 YFSETQ. V lost 1 base, J lost 1 base, and 17 bases stayed unmatched. This CDR3 is 21 amino acids long. CDR3: CASSLMPVLTSGLQSYNEQFF. The CDR3 DNA reads TGCGCCAGCAGCTTGATGCCGGTACTGACTAGCGGGCTTCAATCCTACAATGAGCAGTTCTTC.

This clonotype was found many times. V gene TRBV20-1 combines with J gene TRBJ2-2; D may be TRBD2 (7 bases). Trimming stripped 6 bases from V and 4 bases from J, with 18 bases between. The CDR3 consists of 15 residues. CDR1 and CDR2 (germline): DFQATT, SNEGSKA (reference sequence). The CDR3, as DNA: TGCAGTGCCTCCCGCGGGGGCGCATCCACCGGGGAGCTGTTTTTT. Its protein is CSASRGGASTGELFF.

In regard to this clonotype: A read error may account for a junction end that differs from germline. The V gene is TRBV3-1, the J gene TRBJ2-7; no clear D gene. This CDR3 region has 14 residues. The germline V gene encodes CDR1 LGHDT and CDR2 YNNKEL (reference sequence). The CDR3 DNA sequence: TGTGCCAGCAGCCAACACGTGGAAGAGAACGAGCTGTACTTC. Amino acid sequence: CASSQHVEENELYF.

The genes are TRBV10-3 and TRBJ2-7, with unresolved D. Germline assignment: CDR1 ENHRY and CDR2 SYGVKD. The CDR3 totals 13 residues. V was pared by 8 bases and J by 2 bases, with 13 bases between. As DNA, the CDR3 is TGTGCCATCGGTCCCACCGACACCTACGAGCAGTACTTC. It specifies CAIGPTDTYEQYF.

This clonotype was found a few times. The chain couples TRBV5-4 to TRBJ1-2; D ambiguous. Germline V lookup: CDR1 SGHNT, CDR2 YYREEE (reference sequence). V lost 1 base and J lost 0, with 7 bases in between. CDR3 length: 14 residues. The CDR3 sequence: CASSLKISNYGYTF. In DNA, the CDR3 is TGTGCCAGCAGCTTGAAGATTTCTAACTATGGCTACACCTTC.

Turning to this clonotype: One end of the junction fails to match germline, which may point to a read error. The CDR3 DNA reads TGCGCCAGCAGAGCCTCAGGGGGCAACTCTGGGGCCAACGACCTGACTTTC. Its translation: CASRASGGNSGANDLTF. The rearrangement joins TRBV5-1 to TRBJ2-6, with TRBD1 identical over 8 bases. This CDR3 has 17 amino acids. The germline V gene encodes CDR1 SGHRS and CDR2 YFSETQ. Full variable domain (remainder filled in from reference TRBV5-1 and TRBJ2-6): KAGVTQTPRYLIKTRGQQVTLSCSPISGHRSVSWYQQTPGQGLQFLFEYFSETQRNKGNFPGRFSGRQFSNSRSEMNVSTLELGDSALYLCASRASGGNSGANDLTFGAGSRLTVL.

The rearrangement joins TRBV28 to TRBJ2-1; D is ambiguous. Germline V lookup: CDR1 MDHEN, CDR2 SYDVKM. CDR3 length: 15 amino acids. V shed 3 bases and J shed 0 bases, with 9 bases lying between them. The CDR3 bases are TGTGCCAGCAGTTTCTACTCCGCCTCCTACAATGAGCAGTTCTTC. Its translation is CASSFYSASYNEQFF.

There are many counts of this clonotype. The chain is built from TRBV6-1 and TRBJ2-7; D perhaps matches TRBD1 (7 bases). Germline V gene sequence: CDR1 MNHNS, CDR2 SASEGT. The V end lost 2 bases, the J end lost 2 bases, and 13 bases lay between the germline ends. The CDR3 is 15 residues long. In DNA form, the CDR3 reads TGTGCCAGCAGTGAATCGGAGGGGGCCCCCTACGAGCAGTACTTC. Translated: CASSESEGAPYEQYF.

In its sample, this clonotype was seen many times. This sequence joins TRBV27 and TRBJ1-6; 8 bases line up with TRBD1. The length of the CDR3 is 16 residues. Germline CDR1 reads MNHEY; CDR2 reads SMNVEV (reference sequence). V dropped 4 bases and J dropped 8; count of bases not matched to a gene: 10. The CDR3 loop is CASSSSGGGRHSPLHF. In nucleotides, the CDR3 is TGTGCCAGCAGTTCCTCAGGGGGCGGGAGGCATTCACCCCTCCACTTT.